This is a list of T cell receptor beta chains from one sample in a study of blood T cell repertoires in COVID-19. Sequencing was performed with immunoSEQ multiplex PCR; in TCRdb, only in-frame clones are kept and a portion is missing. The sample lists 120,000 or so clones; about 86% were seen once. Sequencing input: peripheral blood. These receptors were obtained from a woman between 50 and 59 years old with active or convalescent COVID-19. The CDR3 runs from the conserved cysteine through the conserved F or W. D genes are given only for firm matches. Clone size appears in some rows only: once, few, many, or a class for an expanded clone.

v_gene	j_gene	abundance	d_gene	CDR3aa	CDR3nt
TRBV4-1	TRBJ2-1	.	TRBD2	CASSQGLLGGTRYNEQFF	TGCGCCAGCAGCCAAGGACTTTTGGGGGGGACTAGATACAATGAGCAGTTCTTC
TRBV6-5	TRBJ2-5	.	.	CASSYSNLGGETQYF	TGTGCCAGCAGTTACTCGAATCTCGGGGGAGAGACCCAGTACTTC
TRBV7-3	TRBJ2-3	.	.	CASSLGAGTDTQYF	TGTGCCAGCAGTCTTGGGGCGGGCACAGATACGCAGTATTTT
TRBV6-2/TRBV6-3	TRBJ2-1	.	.	CASSYWPDNEQFF	TGTGCCAGCAGTTACTGGCCAGACAATGAGCAGTTCTTC
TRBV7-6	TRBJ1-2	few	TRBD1	CASSPGQGFISPSGYTF	TGTGCCAGCAGCCCTGGACAGGGGTTTATATCGCCGAGTGGCTACACCTTC
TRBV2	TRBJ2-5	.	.	CASRGVGETQYF	TGTGCCAGCAGAGGGGTGGGGGAGACCCAGTACTTC
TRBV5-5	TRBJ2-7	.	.	CASRLRDSNSYEQYF	TGTGCCAGCAGATTGAGGGACTCCAACTCCTACGAGCAGTACTTC
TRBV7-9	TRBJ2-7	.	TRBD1	CASSSDRDKGEQYF	TGTGCCAGCAGCTCCGACAGGGACAAGGGCGAGCAGTACTTC
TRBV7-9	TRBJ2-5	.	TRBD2	CASSPFGLEGETQYF	TGTGCCAGCAGCCCCTTCGGACTAGAGGGAGAGACCCAGTACTTC
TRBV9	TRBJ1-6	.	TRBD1	CASSLRGTANSPLHF	TGTGCCAGCAGTTTAAGGGGGACAGCTAATTCACCCCTCCACTTT
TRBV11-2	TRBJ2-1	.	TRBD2	CASSSLAGEPDNEQFF	TGTGCCAGCAGCTCGTTAGCGGGAGAGCCCGACAATGAGCAGTTCTTC
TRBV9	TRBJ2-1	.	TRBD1	CASSESGTGSYNEQFF	TGTGCCAGCAGCGAGTCCGGGACAGGGTCCTACAATGAGCAGTTCTTC
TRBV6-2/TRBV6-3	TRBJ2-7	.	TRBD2	CASSFPLGLASYEQYF	TGTGCCAGCAGTTTTCCCCTGGGACTAGCGTCCTACGAGCAGTACTTC
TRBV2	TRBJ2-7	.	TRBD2	CASRRESSYEQYF	TGTGCCAGCAGGCGGGAGAGCTCCTACGAGCAGTACTTC
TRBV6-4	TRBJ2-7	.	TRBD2	CASSPTSGTYEQYF	TGTGCCAGCAGTCCGACTAGCGGGACATACGAGCAGTACTTC
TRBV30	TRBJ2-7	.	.	CAWRRDVSYEQYF	TGTGCCTGGAGGCGGGACGTCTCCTACGAGCAGTACTTC
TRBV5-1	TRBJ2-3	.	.	CASSWDGGKSDTQYF	TGCGCCAGCAGCTGGGATGGCGGGAAGTCAGATACGCAGTATTTT
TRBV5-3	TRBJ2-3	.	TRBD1	CARSLRQGAVLTDTQYF	TGTGCCAGAAGCTTAAGGCAGGGGGCGGTGTTAACAGATACGCAGTATTTT
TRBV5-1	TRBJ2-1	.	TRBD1	CASRQGIEQFF	TGCGCCAGCAGACAGGGGATTGAGCAGTTCTTC
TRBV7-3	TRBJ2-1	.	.	CASSRTSEGGAYNEQFF	TGTGCCAGCAGCAGGACCTCCGAGGGAGGAGCCTACAATGAGCAGTTCTTC
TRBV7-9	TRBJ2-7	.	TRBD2	CASSSTTSGSYEQYF	TGTGCCAGCAGCTCAACGACCAGCGGGAGCTACGAGCAGTACTTC
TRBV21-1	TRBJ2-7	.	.	CASSGANYRDFPKEQYF	TGTGCCAGCAGCGGAGCGAATTACCGGGACTTCCCTAAGGAGCAGTACTTC
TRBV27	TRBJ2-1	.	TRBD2	CASSLGPVGQWREGVGEQFF	TGTGCCAGCAGTTTAGGGCCCGTCGGACAGTGGCGGGAGGGGGTAGGTGAGCAGTTCTTC
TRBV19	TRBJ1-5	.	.	CASTQGMGQPQHF	TGTGCCAGTACTCAGGGGATGGGTCAGCCCCAGCATTTT
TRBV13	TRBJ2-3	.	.	CASSLRGSEDTQYF	TGTGCCAGCAGCTTACGGGGGAGTGAGGATACGCAGTATTTT
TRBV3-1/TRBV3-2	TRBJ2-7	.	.	CASSLTSRDEQYF	TGTGCCAGCAGCCTCACCTCCAGGGACGAGCAGTACTTC
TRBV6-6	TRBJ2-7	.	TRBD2	CASSYSPAGESEQYF	TGTGCCAGCAGTTACTCGCCAGCGGGGGAATCCGAGCAGTACTTC
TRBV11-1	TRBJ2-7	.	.	CASSLVPGHNYEQYF	TGTGCCAGCAGCTTGGTTCCGGGACACAACTACGAGCAGTACTTC
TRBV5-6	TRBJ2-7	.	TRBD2	CASSLGGGGLLSYEQYF	TGTGCCAGCAGCTTGGGGGGCGGGGGACTCCTTTCCTACGAGCAGTACTTC
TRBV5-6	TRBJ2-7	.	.	CASSPGISHEQYF	TGTGCCAGCAGTCCAGGGATTTCCCACGAGCAGTACTTC
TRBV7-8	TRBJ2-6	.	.	CASSLGGASAANVLTF	TGTGCCAGCAGCTTAGGCGGGGCATCAGCGGCCAACGTCCTGACTTTC
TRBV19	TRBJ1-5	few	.	CAGGRGKSNQPQHF	TGTGCCGGCGGTAGGGGCAAGAGTAATCAGCCCCAGCATTTT
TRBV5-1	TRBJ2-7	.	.	CASRRQYEQYF	TGCGCCAGCAGAAGACAGTACGAGCAGTACTTC
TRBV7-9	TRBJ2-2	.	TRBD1	CASSPDRGAGELFF	TGTGCCAGCAGCCCGGACAGGGGAGCCGGGGAGCTGTTTTTT
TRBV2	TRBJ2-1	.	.	CASSGDSSREVF	TGTGCCAGCAGTGGGGACTCCAGCAGGGAGGTCTTC
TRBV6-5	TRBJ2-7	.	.	CASSRDLAYEQYF	TGTGCCAGCAGCCGGGACTTAGCCTACGAGCAGTACTTC
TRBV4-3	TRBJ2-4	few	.	CASSQDRPSENIQYF	TGCGCCAGCAGCCAAGATCGTCCCAGTGAAAACATTCAGTACTTC
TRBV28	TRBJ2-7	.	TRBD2	CASSQAGGPLQQYF	TGTGCCAGCAGTCAAGCGGGAGGGCCTCTCCAGCAGTACTTC
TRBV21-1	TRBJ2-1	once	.	CASSPSPGLAASSSYNEQFF	TGTGCCAGCAGCCCATCCCCGGGACTAGCGGCTTCGAGCTCCTACAATGAGCAGTTCTTC
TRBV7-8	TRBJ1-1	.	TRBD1	CASSPRAGGNTEAFF	TGTGCCAGCAGCCCCCGGGCAGGGGGGAACACTGAAGCTTTCTTT
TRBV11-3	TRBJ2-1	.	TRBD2	CASSSSGSSYNEQFF	TGTGCCAGCAGCTCTAGCGGGAGCTCCTACAATGAGCAGTTCTTC
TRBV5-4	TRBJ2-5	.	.	CASSGGQEGRETQYF	TGTGCCAGCAGCGGAGGACAGGAGGGGAGGGAGACCCAGTACTTC
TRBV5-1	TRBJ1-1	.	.	CASSPPHGDTEAFF	TGCGCCAGCAGCCCGCCTCACGGGGACACTGAAGCTTTCTTT
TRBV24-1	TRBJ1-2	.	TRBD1	CATSDRQGKEGGYTF	TGTGCCACCAGTGACCGACAGGGAAAGGAGGGTGGCTACACCTTC
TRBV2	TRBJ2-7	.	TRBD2	CASSQVRGTSQYEQYF	TGTGCCAGCAGTCAAGTGCGGGGGACTTCGCAATACGAGCAGTACTTC
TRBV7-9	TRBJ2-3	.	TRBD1	CASSPRTGEGTDTQYF	TGTGCCAGCAGTCCTAGGACAGGAGAGGGTACAGATACGCAGTATTTT
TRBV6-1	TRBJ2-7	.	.	CASSEAGFDEQYF	TGTGCCAGCAGTGAGGCGGGGTTCGACGAGCAGTACTTC
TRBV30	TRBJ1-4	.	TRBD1	CAWSVRTGASEKLFF	TGTGCCTGGAGTGTCAGGACAGGGGCATCGGAAAAACTGTTTTTT
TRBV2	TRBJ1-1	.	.	CASSETSMGGAGEAFF	TGTGCCAGCAGTGAAACCTCAATGGGGGGGGCAGGTGAAGCTTTCTTT
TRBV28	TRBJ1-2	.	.	CASSLIGQNYGYTF	TGTGCCAGCAGCTTGATAGGACAGAATTATGGCTACACCTTC
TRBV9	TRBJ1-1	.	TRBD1	CASSVGTGGGEAFF	TGTGCCAGCAGCGTAGGGACAGGGGGCGGTGAAGCTTTCTTT
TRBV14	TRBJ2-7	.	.	CASSQEAWGAYEQYF	TGTGCCAGCAGCCAAGAAGCGTGGGGGGCCTACGAGCAGTACTTC
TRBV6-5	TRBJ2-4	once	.	CASSYASAGKNIQYF	TGTGCCAGCAGTTATGCCTCAGCAGGGAAAAACATTCAGTACTTC